This is a list of T cell receptor beta chains from one sample in a study of cytomegalovirus exposure and HLA in healthy donors. Measured with immunoSEQ multiplex PCR; TCRdb has only the in-frame clones, and not every one. The repertoire holds some 140,000 clones, with approximately 84% as singletons. Source material: PBMCs. The receptors stem from a woman aged 30 to 39 in good health and CMV-seronegative. Both conserved end residues are part of each CDR3. A D gene is named only where the DNA matches it firmly. Clone size, where shown, is once, few, many, or a class for clones that have expanded.

cdr3_aa cdr3_nt d_call j_call v_call clone_size
CASSVRQGASQPQHF TGTGCCAGCAGTGTCCGACAGGGGGCGAGTCAGCCCCAGCATTTT TRBD1 TRBJ1-5 TRBV2 -
CASSLRRGSTDTQYF TGTGCCAGCAGCTTAAGGCGGGGGAGCACAGATACGCAGTATTTT TRBD2 TRBJ2-3 TRBV7-9 -
CASSWQGTGELFF TGCGCCAGCAGCTGGCAGGGCACCGGGGAGCTGTTTTTT - TRBJ2-2 TRBV5-1 -
CASSLEGGNQPQHF TGCGCCAGCAGCTTGGAGGGGGGCAATCAGCCCCAGCATTTT - TRBJ1-5 TRBV5-1 -
CAWRGSGGLLEQYF TGTGCCTGGAGGGGGTCGGGGGGGCTTCTCGAGCAGTACTTC TRBD2 TRBJ2-7 TRBV30 -
CASSPPERGTGGEGTEAFF TGCGCCAGCAGTCCCCCGGAGCGTGGGACAGGGGGCGAGGGAACTGAAGCTTTCTTT TRBD1 TRBJ1-1 TRBV23-1 -
CASRGPGQGTDNEQFF TGTGCCAGCAGGGGACCGGGACAGGGGACCGACAATGAGCAGTTCTTC TRBD1 TRBJ2-1 TRBV2 -
CASCQGETNQPQHF TGTGCCAGCTGCCAGGGCGAAACCAATCAGCCCCAGCATTTT - TRBJ1-5 TRBV28 -
CASIQLAGQPQHF TGTGCCAGCATCCAATTGGCGGGACAGCCCCAGCATTTT - TRBJ1-5 TRBV6-1 -
CASSPTGLGSYEQYF TGTGCCAGCAGCCCCACGGGACTGGGATCCTACGAGCAGTACTTC - TRBJ2-7 TRBV7-2 -
CATTRENEKLFF TGTGCCACCACTAGGGAAAATGAAAAACTGTTTTTT - TRBJ1-4 TRBV2 -
CASREGRGRYEQYF TGTGCCAGCAGGGAGGGGAGGGGCAGGTACGAGCAGTACTTC TRBD2 TRBJ2-7 TRBV7-2 -
CASSVTDRDGNTIYF TGTGCCAGCAGCGTAACTGACAGGGACGGAAACACCATATATTTT TRBD1 TRBJ1-3 TRBV9 few
CASSQDSYYGYTF TGTGCCAGCAGTCAGGACAGCTACTATGGCTACACCTTC - TRBJ1-2 TRBV5-4 -
CASSPYGQGYTF TGTGCCAGCAGCCCTTATGGCCAGGGCTACACCTTC - TRBJ1-2 TRBV9 few
CASSWDRSGETQYF TGTGCCAGCAGTTGGGACAGATCCGGGGAGACCCAGTACTTC TRBD1 TRBJ2-5 TRBV2 -
CASSTPLADGYTF TGTGCCAGCAGTACCCCCTTGGCAGATGGCTACACCTTC - TRBJ1-2 TRBV28 -
CASSQDLARSSYEQYF TGCGCCAGCAGCCAAGATCTAGCGAGGAGCTCCTACGAGCAGTACTTC - TRBJ2-7 TRBV4-1 -
CASSLGGQGRRGYTF TGCGCCAGCAGCTTGGGGGGACAGGGGAGACGTGGCTACACCTTC TRBD1 TRBJ1-2 TRBV5-1 once
CASSLLTGGWSEQYF TGTGCCAGCAGTTTACTTACAGGGGGATGGAGCGAGCAGTACTTC TRBD1 TRBJ2-7 TRBV27 -
CASSLPGIWGYGYTF TGTGCCAGCAGCTTGCCGGGGATCTGGGGCTATGGCTACACCTTC - TRBJ1-2 TRBV7-3 -
CASSLYGDSYNSPLHF TGCGCCAGCAGCTTGTACGGAGACTCCTATAATTCACCCCTCCACTTT - TRBJ1-6 TRBV5-1 -
CASSKNRDSSLQETQYF TGTGCCAGCAGTAAAAACCGGGACAGCAGCCTCCAAGAGACCCAGTACTTC TRBD1 TRBJ2-5 TRBV2 -
CSVDGETQYF TGCAGCGTTGACGGGGAGACCCAGTACTTC - TRBJ2-5 TRBV29-1 -
CASSRGDLNYGYTF TGTGCCAGCAGTAGAGGGGACTTGAACTATGGCTACACCTTC - TRBJ1-2 TRBV28 -
CASKTRTGVPNQPQHF TGTGCCAGCAAAACACGGACAGGGGTTCCCAATCAGCCCCAGCATTTT TRBD1 TRBJ1-5 TRBV19 -
CASRLDRGLYQPQHF TGTGCCAGTAGATTGGACAGGGGCCTTTATCAGCCCCAGCATTTT TRBD1 TRBJ1-5 TRBV19 -